Listed here are 23 T cell receptor beta chains from one sample, sequenced in a study of technical replicates of blood from a few donors. Profiling relied on immunoSEQ multiplex PCR, and the TCRdb table lists in-frame clones only, not all of them. The sample comprises some 70,000 clones, approximately 97% of which are singletons, and approximately 0.26% rests with the top ten. The sample consisted of T cells isolated from PBMCs. These TCRs come from a human donor in good health.

V gene TRBV5-4 combines with J gene TRBJ2-7, with 12 nucleotides matching TRBD2. The V gene end was trimmed by 2 bases and the J gene end by 4 bases; junction bases not matched to a gene: 1. Germline V CDR1 and CDR2: SGHNT, YYREEE (reference sequence). The CDR3 covers 14 residues. CDR3 sequence (DNA): TGTGCCAGCAGCTTCGGGACTAGCGGGTACGAGCAGTACTTC. It codes for CASSFGTSGYEQYF.

V is TRBV4-2 and J is TRBJ2-5; 10 bases map to TRBD2. Per germline, CDR1 LGHNA and CDR2 YNFKEQ. Trimming at V came to 0 bases and at J to 1 base, leaving 2 bases not matched to a gene. The CDR3 extends over 16 amino acids. CDR3 nucleotides: TGTGCCAGCAGCCAAGAGAGCGGGAGGGCCCAAGAGACCCAGTACTTC. It codes for CASSQESGRAQETQYF.

DNA of the CDR3: TGCGCCAGCAAGCTTGGCGTACTAGCGGGTGGATACAATGAGCAGTTCTTC. It translates to CASKLGVLAGGYNEQFF. V and J are TRBV5-1 and TRBJ2-1; 9 bases fit TRBD2. Looked up from germline, CDR1 is SGHRS and CDR2 is YFSETQ. CDR3 length: 17 residues. V lost 6 bases and J lost 4; bases outside the gene matches: 14.

The rearrangement joins TRBV29-1 to TRBJ1-1, with 9 bases lining up with TRBD1. The CDR3 runs 16 residues. The J segment lost 2 bases and the V segment lost 2 bases, leaving 9 bases of the junction unmatched. The germline V gene has CDR1 SQVTM and CDR2 ANQGSEA. CDR3 nucleotides: TGCAGCGTTGAACTCCGGGACAGGGTTTCTAACACTGAAGCTTTCTTT. Amino acid sequence: CSVELRDRVSNTEAFF.

The V call is TRBV30, the J call TRBJ1-4; TRBD1 matches at 10 bases. Germline CDR1 reads GTSNPN; CDR2 reads SVGIG (reference sequence). This CDR3 has 14 amino acids. V was clipped by 3 bases and J by 8 bases; unmatched bases: 6. DNA of the CDR3: TGTGCCTGGAGCCGACAGGGGGCGGGAGAAAAACTGTTTTTT. Encoded protein: CAWSRQGAGEKLFF.

The chain couples TRBV18 to TRBJ1-4; maybe TRBD1 (5 bases). V was trimmed by 5 bases and J by 5 bases, leaving 6 bases between them. CDR3 length: 12 residues. Germline values: CDR1 KGHSH, CDR2 LQKENI. The CDR3 loop is CASSTGNEKLFF. The CDR3 bases are TGTGCCAGCTCAACAGGCAATGAAAAACTGTTTTTT.

The chain carries TRBV5-1 and TRBJ2-5; D perhaps matches TRBD1 (6 bases). Trimming pared 5 bases from V and 1 base from J, leaving 6 bases between. The CDR3 is made up of 12 amino acids. Per germline, CDR1 SGHRS and CDR2 YFSETQ. The CDR3 DNA sequence: TGCGCCAGCAGGGACAGCCAAGAGACCCAGTACTTC. Its protein product is CASRDSQETQYF.

This chain connects TRBV5-4 to TRBJ1-2; TRBD1 matches 7 bases. The CDR3 runs 13 residues. Germline V CDR1 and CDR2: SGHNT, YYREEE (reference sequence). V trimming: 4 bases; J trimming: 8 bases; junction bases outside the gene matches: 8. The CDR3 here is CASSTRQGGGYTF. CDR3 bases: TGTGCCAGCAGCACCCGACAGGGTGGCGGCTACACCTTC.

V gene TRBV5-1 combines with J gene TRBJ2-7; possibly TRBD2 for D (6 bases). The CDR3 consists of 15 residues. Per the germline V gene, CDR1 is SGHRS and CDR2 is YFSETQ. V lost 4 bases and J 5 bases, leaving 19 bases between the germline ends. CDR3 DNA: TGCGCCAGCAGCCTACGGGAGATGAGGTCCCACGAGCAGTACTTC. Its protein is CASSLREMRSHEQYF.

This clone was seen just once. The chain uses TRBV6-1 and TRBJ2-2, with D possibly TRBD2 on 5 matching bases. The CDR3 has 13 residues. With 4 bases removed from V and 6 bases from J, the gap between germline ends came to 9 bases. Germline CDR1 and CDR2: MNHNS and SASEGT. The CDR3 protein is CASSGTLSGELFF. The DNA for the CDR3 is TGTGCCAGCAGTGGGACTTTATCCGGGGAGCTGTTTTTT.

The J gene is TRBJ1-2, the V gene TRBV7-9; D possibly corresponds to TRBD1 (5 bases). V was trimmed by 5 bases and J by 1 base, leaving 8 bases between them. Germline CDR1 SEHNR, CDR2 FQNEAQ (reference sequence). The CDR3 covers 13 residues. The CDR3 protein is CASSPDSNYGYTF. In DNA, the CDR3 is TGTGCCAGCAGCCCTGACAGTAACTATGGCTACACCTTC. Drawing the rest from reference TRBV7-9 and TRBJ1-2, the complete variable domain is DTGVSQNPRHKITKRGQNVTFRCDPISEHNRLYWYRQTLGQGPEFLTYFQNEAQLEKSRLLSDRFSAERPKGSFSTLEIQRTEQGDSAMYLCASSPDSNYGYTFGSGTRLTVV.

V is TRBV19 and J is TRBJ1-1, with a tentative D call TRBD1 (6 bases). The V gene lost 5 bases and the J gene lost 0 bases, with 7 bases spanning the gap. The CDR3 is 13 residues long. Germline V gene data show CDR1 as LNHDA and CDR2 as SQIVND (reference sequence). CDR3 residues: CASSGQMNTEAFF. The DNA of the CDR3 is TGTGCCAGTAGTGGACAGATGAACACTGAAGCTTTCTTT.

The J gene is TRBJ2-1, the V gene TRBV7-2; 9 bases agree with TRBD2. The CDR3 extends over 18 amino acids. V shed 1 base and J 0 bases; nucleotides not matched to a gene: 7. CDR1 is SGHTA, CDR2 FQGNSA, per germline. As DNA, the CDR3 is TGTGCCAGCAGCTTAGTACGACTAGCGGTTAGCTCCTACAATGAGCAGTTCTTC. As protein: CASSLVRLAVSSYNEQFF.

This chain links TRBV4-3 with TRBJ2-1, with 7 nucleotides matching TRBD1. The V gene end was trimmed by 0 bases and the J gene end by 2 bases; junction bases not matched to a gene: 7. This CDR3 is built from 17 residues. Per the germline V gene, CDR1 is LGHNA and CDR2 is YSLEER. The CDR3: CASSQEGPGQPYNEQFF. CDR3 coding DNA: TGCGCCAGCAGCCAAGAAGGTCCGGGACAGCCCTACAATGAGCAGTTCTTC.

V and J are TRBV15 and TRBJ1-1; 7 bases line up with TRBD1. V lost 5 bases and J lost 5; bases outside the gene matches: 14. This CDR3 contains 16 residues. The germline V gene encodes CDR1 LNHNV and CDR2 YYDKDF (reference sequence). The DNA for the CDR3 is TGTGCCACCAGCGCCTCACACTCTCAGGGGGGAACTGAAGCTTTCTTT. Translating it yields CATSASHSQGGTEAFF.

The chain employs TRBV4-1 and TRBJ2-1; 7 bases are a match to TRBD2. Looked up from germline, CDR1 is MGHRA and CDR2 is YSYEKL. V shed 4 bases and J 0 bases; nucleotides not matched to a gene: 0. The CDR3 has 14 residues. The CDR3 DNA sequence: TGCGCCAGCAGCCGGGGGGGCTCCTACAATGAGCAGTTCTTC. It translates to CASSRGGSYNEQFF.

The chain joins TRBV25-1 to TRBJ2-7; 8 bases map to TRBD2. The CDR3 consists of 15 residues. From germline, CDR1 is MGHDK and CDR2 SYGVNS. The junction had 8 bases not matched to a gene; V was cut back by 1 base and J by 6 bases. This CDR3 reads CASSESTGGRFEQYF. The DNA for the CDR3 is TGTGCCAGCAGTGAATCTACCGGCGGGAGGTTCGAGCAGTACTTC.

The genes are TRBV21-1 and TRBJ1-1. TRBV21-1 is assigned pseudogene status. This CDR3 is built from 15 residues. For the CDR3, the DNA is TGTGCCAGCAGCCCCCCAAGAAGCATGAACACTGAAGCTTTCTTT. Amino acid sequence: CASSPPRSMNTEAFF.

The chain recombines TRBV6-5 with TRBJ2-5, with D possibly TRBD2 on 6 matching bases. Trimming cost V 7 bases and J 4 bases, with 16 bases left between them. In germline, CDR1 is MNHEY, CDR2 SVGAGI. The CDR3 loop spans 14 amino acids. The CDR3, as DNA: TGTGCCAGCACTACGGGAGCATTAAGAGAGACCCAGTACTTC. This gives the protein CASTTGALRETQYF.

The chain joins TRBV27 to TRBJ2-7; 7 bases fit TRBD2. The CDR3 loop spans 13 amino acids. Germline V gene data show CDR1 as MNHEY and CDR2 as SMNVEV (reference sequence). The trim removed 6 bases at V and 2 bases at J, leaving 4 bases unmatched. DNA for the CDR3: TGTGCCAGCAGAGCGGGGCCGGCCTACGAGCAGTACTTC. Translation: CASRAGPAYEQYF.

The chain recombines TRBV25-1 with TRBJ2-2; D may be TRBD2 (5 bases). Per the germline V gene, CDR1 is MGHDK and CDR2 is SYGVNS. V dropped 4 bases and J dropped 0 bases, with 6 bases sitting between them. The CDR3 is made up of 14 amino acids. CDR3 sequence (DNA): TGTGCCAGCAGTGTACTAGCGAACACCGGGGAGCTGTTTTTT. The encoded protein is CASSVLANTGELFF.

The rearrangement links TRBV7-3 to TRBJ2-3; 8 bases are a match to TRBD2. The V gene end was trimmed by 0 bases and the J gene end by 4 bases; junction bases not matched to a gene: 0. CDR3 length: 14 amino acids. The germline V gene encodes CDR1 SGHTA and CDR2 FQGTGA. The CDR3 reads CASSLTAGADTQYF. Written as DNA, the CDR3 is TGTGCCAGCAGCTTAACAGCGGGAGCAGATACGCAGTATTTT.

The chain joins TRBV5-1 to TRBJ2-5; unclear D gene. The closer fit of TRBJ2-7 to the DNA end suggests the J call may be wrong. CDR3 size: 14 residues. CDR1 is SGHRS, CDR2 YFSETQ, per germline. CDR3 sequence reads: CASSLVPDYYEQYF. CDR3 bases: TGCGCCAGCAGCTTGGTTCCAGATTACTACGAGCAGTACTTC.